Listed here are 5 T cell receptor beta chains from one sample, sequenced in a study of CD8+CD57+ T cells in acquired aplastic anemia. Researchers used genomic DNA as the template to profile TCR beta VDJ and CDR3. Using its own MiXCR run on the reads, TCRdb lists one record per CDR3 protein. The data contain approximately 98,000 distinct CDR3 sequences, 55% to 75% of them singletons. All sequencing subjects had displayed CD8+CD57+ cell expansion on flow cytometry. The sequenced sample consisted of sorted CD4+, CD8+, or CD8+CD57+ T cells (not recorded which) from PBMCs. The receptors were sampled from a human donor with aplastic anemia.

The V and J genes are TRBV9 and TRBJ2-3; 9 bases align to TRBD2. The CDR3 runs to 16 residues. Germline V CDR1 and CDR2: SGDLS, YYNGEE. J lost 2 bases, V lost 0 bases, and 4 bases had no gene match. The CDR3 region is CASSVGLAGDTDTQYF. CDR3 sequence (DNA): TGTGCCAGCAGCGTAGGATTAGCGGGGGACACAGATACGCAGTATTTT.

The chain uses TRBV15 and TRBJ2-7; no firm D call. V dropped 5 bases and J dropped 2 bases, with 4 bases sitting between them. In germline, CDR1 is LNHNV, CDR2 YYDKDF (reference sequence). The CDR3 runs 11 residues. In DNA form, the CDR3 reads TGTGCCACCAGCTCCGCCTACGAGCAGTACTTC. Translating it yields CATSSAYEQYF.

This chain joins TRBV9 and TRBJ1-2; D is ambiguous. Germline values: CDR1 SGDLS, CDR2 YYNGEE. Between the trimmed V and J ends, which lost 1 base and 0 bases, there was a span of 10 bases. There are 15 residues in the CDR3. This CDR3 is CASSVNPITNYGYTF. The CDR3 bases are TGTGCCAGCAGCGTAAACCCCATTACTAACTATGGCTACACCTTC.

This chain links TRBV20-1 with TRBJ1-2; D is unclear. V was cut by 3 bases and J by 6 bases, with 5 bases left in between. This CDR3 region has 10 residues. The V gene's germline CDR1 is DFQATT and CDR2 SNEGSKA (reference sequence). The CDR3 spells CSARRDGYTF. CDR3 DNA: TGCAGTGCTAGGAGGGATGGCTACACCTTC.

This chain joins TRBV24-1 and TRBJ2-1; the match to TRBD2 covers 10 bases. This CDR3 is built from 15 residues. J was trimmed by 3 bases and V by 9 bases; bases with no gene match: 7. CDR1 is KGHDR and CDR2 is SFDVKD in the germline V gene. CDR3 nucleotides: TGTGCCACCTCATCTAGCGGGGGCCGCTACAATGAGCAGTTCTTC. Translation gives CATSSSGGRYNEQFF.